The 12 T cell receptor beta chains given below trace back to one sample, sequenced in a study of cytomegalovirus exposure and HLA in healthy donors. PCR involved 60 Vbeta and 13 Jbeta primers. Libraries were prepared by immunoSEQ multiplex PCR; TCRdb keeps only in-frame clonotypes and omits some of them. The sample shows 100,000 to 150,000 clones, just over 75% of them seen only once. The sample consisted of PBMCs. The receptor set was obtained from a woman aged 50 to 60 in good health and CMV-seronegative.

The genes are TRBV11-1 and TRBJ2-2; 8 bases agree with TRBD1. J lost 0 bases, V lost 5 bases, and 2 bases had no gene match. CDR3 size: 15 residues. Germline CDR1 SGHAT, CDR2 FQDESV (reference sequence). This chain's CDR3 is CASSHRGSNTGELFF. DNA for the CDR3: TGTGCCAGCAGCCACAGGGGGTCGAACACCGGGGAGCTGTTTTTT.

Note on this clone: Within the sample, other DNA sequences also encode this same CDR3. The gene calls are TRBV7-2 and TRBJ1-2; 8 bases map to TRBD1. V lost 5 bases and J lost 2; bases outside the gene matches: 4. Germline V gene lookup returns CDR1 SGHTA and CDR2 FQGNSA. The length of the CDR3 is 14 residues. CDR3 DNA sequence: TGTGCCAGCAGCCGGAGACAGGGGAACTATGGCTACACCTTC. This encodes CASSRRQGNYGYTF.

This clone has a handful of counts. The chain recombines TRBV27 with TRBJ1-4, with TRBD1 as a possible D gene (5 bases). Trimming shortened V by 5 bases and J by 1 base, and 17 bases separated the two germline ends. CDR1 is MNHEY, CDR2 SMNVEV, per germline (reference sequence). The CDR3 runs to 17 residues. The CDR3 loop is CASSPRRGKRTNEKLFF. In DNA form, the CDR3 reads TGTGCCAGCAGTCCCCGTAGGGGAAAGCGAACTAATGAAAAACTGTTTTTT.

V gene TRBV2 combines with J gene TRBJ2-3; D gene ambiguous. This CDR3 is 16 amino acids long. The V end lost 5 bases, the J end lost 2 bases, and 17 bases lay between the germline ends. Germline V lookup: CDR1 SNHLY, CDR2 FYNNEI. CDR3 amino acids: CASSQDGARHTDTQYF. The CDR3 DNA reads TGTGCCAGCAGTCAAGACGGCGCTAGGCACACAGATACGCAGTATTTT. The entire variable domain, with the rest obtained from reference TRBV2 and TRBJ2-3, is as follows: EPEVTQTPSHQVTQMGQEVILRCVPISNHLYFYWYRQILGQKVEFLVSFYNNEISEKSEIFDDQFSVERPDGSNFTLKIRSTKLEDSAMYFCASSQDGARHTDTQYFGPGTRLTVL.

The sample holds one count of this clone. The chain combines TRBV7-2 with TRBJ1-3, with no clear D. Germline V gene sequence: CDR1 SGHTA, CDR2 FQGNSA. The V gene lost 6 bases and the J gene lost 4 bases, with 7 bases spanning the gap. This CDR3 is built from 12 residues. CDR3 nucleotide sequence: TGTGCCAGCAGTCTCGTCGGAAACACCATATATTTT. Amino acids: CASSLVGNTIYF. The whole variable domain, filled in from reference TRBV7-2 and TRBJ1-3, reads GAGVSQSPSNKVTEKGKDVELRCDPISGHTALYWYRQSLGQGLEFLIYFQGNSAPDKSGLPSDRFSAERTGGSVSTLTIQRTQQEDSAVYLCASSLVGNTIYFGEGSWLTVV.

This clone has only a few counts. The chain has TRBV27 and TRBJ1-2, with D possibly matching TRBD1 (5 bases). Trimming took 2 bases from V and 2 from J, leaving 21 bases between them. Germline CDR1 is MNHEY and CDR2 is SMNVEV (reference sequence). This CDR3 is 18 amino acids long. The CDR3 DNA sequence: TGTGCCAGCAGTTTAAGGCCCCCCTGGGCGGGGGTCAACTATGGCTACACCTTC. This sequence encodes CASSLRPPWAGVNYGYTF.

The V gene is TRBV25-1, the J gene TRBJ2-1, with 8 bases fitting TRBD2. Trimming removed 5 bases from V and 0 bases from J; junction bases left unmatched: 6. The CDR3 runs 16 residues. Germline lookup yields CDR1 MGHDK and CDR2 SYGVNS. This CDR3 reads CASSSTGTSSYNEQFF. In DNA, the CDR3 is TGTGCCAGCAGTAGCACCGGGACTAGCTCCTACAATGAGCAGTTCTTC.

V is TRBV7-2 and J is TRBJ2-7; TRBD1 aligns across 10 bases. The germline gives CDR1 SGHTA, CDR2 FQGNSA. The J segment lost 3 bases and the V segment lost 1 base, leaving 6 bases of the junction unmatched. The CDR3 consists of 16 residues. Here the CDR3 reads CASSLDGTGAYYEQYF. Here the CDR3 DNA reads TGTGCCAGCAGCTTAGACGGGACAGGGGCCTACTACGAGCAGTACTTC.

This clone appeared a single time. The J gene is TRBJ1-5, the V gene TRBV14; TRBD1 might be the D (5 bases). Germline V gives CDR1 SGHDN, CDR2 FVKESK. The V end lost 4 bases, the J end lost 2 bases, and 6 bases lay between the germline ends. This CDR3 has 13 amino acids. CDR3 coding DNA: TGTGCCAGCAGCCGCAGGGGCAATCAGCCCCAGCATTTT. It is translated as CASSRRGNQPQHF.

The chain employs TRBV7-9 and TRBJ2-1; 7 positions match TRBD1. This CDR3 region has 12 residues. V was clipped by 5 bases and J by 6 bases; unmatched bases: 1. Germline V gene sequence: CDR1 SEHNR, CDR2 FQNEAQ (reference sequence). This CDR3 is CASSKGANEQFF. The CDR3, as DNA: TGTGCCAGCAGCAAGGGGGCCAATGAGCAGTTCTTC.

V gene TRBV30 combines with J gene TRBJ1-4; TRBD1 might be the D (5 bases). Germline V CDR1 and CDR2: GTSNPN, SVGIG (reference sequence). The CDR3 runs to 14 residues. V lost 1 base to trimming and J lost 8 bases, with 14 bases between them. The CDR3 sequence is CAWSDPRRGEKLFF. The CDR3 region has the DNA TGTGCCTGGAGTGATCCGAGGAGGGGAGAAAAACTGTTTTTT.

This chain connects TRBV9 to TRBJ1-3; the match to TRBD1 covers 7 bases. Trimming removed 4 bases from V and 3 bases from J; junction bases left unmatched: 10. From germline, CDR1 is SGDLS and CDR2 YYNGEE. The CDR3 contains 16 residues. CDR3 sequence: CASSTQTPGGGNTIYF. Here the CDR3 DNA reads TGTGCCAGCAGCACCCAGACACCAGGGGGTGGAAACACCATATATTTT.